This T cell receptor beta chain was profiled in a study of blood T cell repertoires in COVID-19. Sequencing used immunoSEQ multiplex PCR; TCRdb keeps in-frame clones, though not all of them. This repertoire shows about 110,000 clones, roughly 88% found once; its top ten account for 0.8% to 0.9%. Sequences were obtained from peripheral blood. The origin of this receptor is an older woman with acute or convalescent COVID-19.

This CDR3 is CAWSDRMDTEAFF. The CDR3 DNA sequence: TGTGCCTGGAGTGACAGGATGGACACTGAAGCTTTCTTT. The chain carries TRBV30 and TRBJ1-1; D is possibly TRBD1 (5 bases). The CDR3 has 13 residues. CDR1 and CDR2 (germline): GTSNPN, SVGIG (reference sequence). V was shortened by 1 base and J by 3 bases, with 9 bases between the two germline ends.